Each of the 15 T cell receptor beta chains below was sequenced from the same sample in a study of T cells in women clearing cervical HPV infection. Assay used: immunoSEQ multiplex PCR; TCRdb lists only in-frame clones, some missing. Here the sample table reports roughly 9,000 clones. What was sequenced was blood buffy coat. These receptor sequences come from a woman aged 18 to 69 with a cervical HPV16 infection that either progressed to CIN3+ or cleared (not recorded which).

Note on this clone: The DNA ends 3 residues before the CDR3 does, and the rest of the CDR3 is filled in from the germline J gene. The chain couples TRBV12-3 or TRBV12-4 to TRBJ2-1; 10 positions agree with TRBD1. This CDR3 spans 15 amino acids. V trimming: 3 bases; J trimming: 4 bases; junction bases outside the gene matches: 3. The CDR3 sequence is CASSFLGQGYNEQFF. The part of the CDR3 DNA that was read is TGTGCCAGCAGTTTTTTGGGACAGGGGTACAATGAG.

With regard to this clone: One end of the junction varies from germline; a read error may be responsible. The read is 3 residues too short to cover the CDR3 end, so that end is filled in from the germline J gene. The V call is TRBV7-7, the J call TRBJ2-1; a weak D match, TRBD1 (6 bases). Germline CDR1 reads SSHAT; CDR2 reads FNYEAQ (reference sequence). This CDR3 has 13 residues. This chain's CDR3 is CASSFTGSNEQFF. CDR3 DNA, as far as it was read: TGTGCTAGCAGCTTCACAGGGTCCAATGAG.

Remarks on this clone: The read ends 3 residues early relative to the CDR3; the germline J gene fills the gap. The rearrangement uses TRBV5-1 and TRBJ1-1, with 7 nucleotides matching TRBD1. The germline CDR1 and CDR2 sequences are SGHRS and YFSETQ. J was trimmed by 4 bases and V by 0 bases; bases with no gene match: 6. The CDR3 is 15 residues long. The sequenced part of the CDR3 DNA is TGCGCCAGCAGCTTGGCCCCAGGGGGAGTCACTGAA. This codes for CASSLAPGGVTE. In full, the CDR3 reads CASSLAPGGVTEAFF. Full variable domain (outside the CDR3, taken from reference TRBV5-1 and TRBJ1-1): KAGVTQTPRYLIKTRGQQVTLSCSPISGHRSVSWYQQTPGQGLQFLFEYFSETQRNKGNFPGRFSGRQFSNSRSEMNVSTLELGDSALYLCASSLAPGGVTEAFFGQGTRLTVV.

About this clone itself: Read data end 3 residues before the CDR3 end; the end is taken from the germline J gene. This chain connects TRBV2 to TRBJ2-3; D possibly corresponds to TRBD1 (6 bases). CDR1 is SNHLY and CDR2 is FYNNEI in the germline V gene. Trimming took 0 bases from V and 8 from J, leaving 12 bases between them. The CDR3 contains 14 residues. The sequenced part of the CDR3 DNA is TGTGCCAGCAGTGAAGCGGCTGCCAGGGGTACG. The encoded protein is CASSEAAARGT. The CDR3 reads in full as CASSEAAARGTQYF.

This clone ranks as medium-sized in terms of frequency. The CDR3 goes on 3 residues after the read ends, and that part is filled in from the germline J gene. The chain combines TRBV5-4 with TRBJ1-3; tentative D call: TRBD1 (6 bases). CDR3 length: 13 residues. Germline lookup yields CDR1 SGHNT and CDR2 YYREEE (reference sequence). V lost 5 bases and J 3 bases, leaving 9 bases between the germline ends. Here the CDR3 reads CASRGDNGNTIYF. The sequenced part of the CDR3 DNA is TGTGCCAGCAGGGGGGACAATGGAAACACC.

As regards this clone: From the germline J gene comes the end of the CDR3, since the read stops 3 residues before it. This chain uses TRBV7-9 with TRBJ2-7, with D possibly being TRBD1 (5 bases). Germline V gives CDR1 SEHNR, CDR2 FQNEAQ (reference sequence). V was clipped by 6 bases and J by 3 bases, with 18 bases between them. The length of the CDR3 is 15 residues. This chain's CDR3 is CASSPSTTARYEQYF. The part of the CDR3 DNA that was read is TGTGCCAGCAGTCCTTCGACGACAGCGCGCTACGAG.

In terms of frequency, this clone is large. The read gets to within 3 residues of the CDR3 end, and the germline J gene fills in the rest. The genes are TRBV29-1 and TRBJ2-2; D is possibly TRBD1 (6 bases). From germline, CDR1 is SQVTM and CDR2 ANQGSEA. The CDR3 contains 14 residues. Trimming took off 6 bases at V and 4 bases at J, with 15 bases between the two ends. The CDR3 loop is CSVDGGQSTGELFF. Incomplete CDR3 DNA: TGCAGCGTCGATGGCGGACAGAGCACCGGGGAG.

The chain's CDR3 is CSAQAGNSYNSPLFF. CDR3 DNA, as far as it was read: TGCAGTGCTCAGGCGGGAAACTCTTATAATTCACCA. V is TRBV20-1 and J is TRBJ1-4; D uncertain. The read gets to within 3 residues of the CDR3 end, and the germline J gene fills in the rest. The CDR3 consists of 15 residues. Germline loops: CDR1 DFQATT, CDR2 SNEGSKA (reference sequence).

A remark on this clone: The read halts 3 residues ahead of the CDR3 end, with the missing end drawn from the germline J gene. This rearrangement joins TRBV18 to TRBJ2-1; no clear D. CDR1 is KGHSH and CDR2 is LQKENI in the germline V gene. Trimming removed 4 bases at V and 6 bases at J, with 7 bases between. This CDR3 has 12 residues. The CDR3 bases that were read are TGTGCCAGCTCACGGCCGGGCAATGAG. Its translation is CASSRPGNE. The full CDR3 reads CASSRPGNEQFF.

Notes on this clone: The CDR3 end is not reached by the read, which stops 3 residues before it; the germline J gene fills it in. The V and J genes are TRBV7-8 and TRBJ2-2; perhaps TRBD1 as D (6 bases). The CDR3 extends over 15 amino acids. V lost 3 bases to trimming and J lost 6 bases, with 14 bases between them. Germline V gene sequence: CDR1 SGHVS, CDR2 FQNEAQ. Incomplete CDR3 DNA: TGTGCCAGCAGCTTCTTAACAGGGTCGTCCGGGGAG. Amino acid sequence: CASSFLTGSSGE. The CDR3 reads in full as CASSFLTGSSGELFF.

Details on this clone: The CDR3 goes on 3 residues after the read ends, and that part is filled in from the germline J gene. The chain combines TRBV20-1 with TRBJ2-1, with D possibly matching TRBD2 (6 bases). Trimming took 4 bases from V and 9 from J, leaving 10 bases between them. CDR1 and CDR2 (germline): DFQATT, SNEGSKA (reference sequence). The CDR3 is made up of 11 amino acids. Partial CDR3 DNA: TGCAGTGCTATTAGCGGCAGTGAG. Amino acid sequence: CSAISGSE. The whole CDR3 sequence is CSAISGSEQFF.

This clone is deemed medium-sized by its frequency. The junction shows a germline mismatch at one end, possibly a read error. The CDR3 extends 3 residues past the end of the read, so its final part is completed from the germline J gene. The rearrangement links TRBV7-9 to TRBJ2-4, with TRBD1 as a possible D gene (6 bases). Looked up from germline, CDR1 is SEHNR and CDR2 is FQNEAQ (reference sequence). The CDR3 totals 14 residues. The part of the CDR3 DNA that was read is TGTGCCAGCAGCAACTGGACAGCCAAGAACATT. This encodes CASSNWTAKNI. From start to end, the CDR3 is CASSNWTAKNIQYF.

Worth noting for this clone: The CDR3 is cut off 3 residues early in the read; its end comes from the germline J gene. This chain joins TRBV11-3 and TRBJ2-1, with 9 bases that match TRBD2. V gave up 3 bases and J gave up 6 bases; unmatched junction bases: 3. The CDR3 length is 14 residues. Germline V gene data show CDR1 as SGHNT and CDR2 as YENEEA. The sequenced part of the CDR3 DNA is TGTGCCAGCAGCTTTGGCGGGGGGGTCAATGAG. Translated, it gives CASSFGGGVNE. Given in full, the CDR3 is CASSFGGGVNEQFF.

Comments on this clone: The read comes to an end 3 residues before the CDR3 does, leaving the germline J gene to fill in the end. The V and J genes are TRBV7-3 and TRBJ2-1, with D unclear. The germline V gene encodes CDR1 SGHTA and CDR2 FQGTGA. The CDR3 totals 14 residues. Trimming took 2 bases from V and 7 from J, leaving 12 bases between them. The CDR3 region is CASSLSNYPNEQFF. The covered CDR3 bases are TGTGCCAGCAGCTTATCCAACTACCCGAATGAG. The whole variable domain, remainder taken from reference TRBV7-3 and TRBJ2-1, is GAGVSQTPSNKVTEKGKYVELRCDPISGHTALYWYRQSLGQGPEFLIYFQGTGAADDSGLPNDRFFAVRPEGSVSTLKIQRTERGDSAVYLCASSLSNYPNEQFFGPGTRLTVL.

About this clone: The missing CDR3 end, 3 residues past where the read stops, is filled in from the germline J gene. The chain carries TRBV18 and TRBJ2-5, with D perhaps matching TRBD2 (5 bases). Germline V gene data show CDR1 as KGHSH and CDR2 as LQKENI. V lost 5 bases to trimming and J lost 2 bases, with 18 bases between them. The length of the CDR3 is 16 residues. The CDR3 region is CASSSLPGSAQETQYF. The DNA read from the CDR3 is TGTGCCAGCTCATCCCTTCCGGGGAGCGCACAAGAGACC.